Shown below are 29 T cell receptor beta chains from a single sample sequenced in a study of glioma-infiltrating T cells. The iRepertoire nested amplicon-rescue multiplex PCR amplified TCR alpha and beta CDR3s from RNA. TCRdb fed the multiplex PCR reads into MiXCR, producing one record per CDR3 protein. The sample lists roughly 200,000 distinct CDR3 sequences, around 30% occurring once. Input material: glioma tissue, nonneoplastic brain tissue, or PBMCs (not recorded which). The receptors originated from a human donor with low-grade glioma or glioblastoma, undergoing nonglioma brain surgery, or in good health (not recorded which).

This clonotype showed up many times. This chain connects TRBV28 to TRBJ2-7; 10 nucleotides match TRBD2. The germline V gene has CDR1 MDHEN and CDR2 SYDVKM. V was pared by 4 bases and J by 4 bases, with 7 bases of the junction left unmatched. The CDR3 sequence is 15 residues long. The CDR3 loop is CASSSVAGGGYEQYF. In DNA, the CDR3 is TGTGCCAGCAGTTCTGTAGCGGGAGGAGGATACGAGCAGTACTTC.

This clonotype has at least ten counts. The chain uses TRBV5-1 and TRBJ2-5, with unresolved D. Germline V CDR1 and CDR2: SGHRS, YFSETQ. The CDR3 covers 15 residues. V was pared by 1 base and J by 1 base, with 11 bases between. CDR3 sequence reads: CASSLMQPGQETQYF. CDR3 nucleotide sequence: TGCGCCAGCAGCTTGATGCAGCCGGGCCAAGAGACCCAGTACTTC.

In its sample, this clonotype was seen many times. This chain connects TRBV28 to TRBJ2-3; 7 bases map to TRBD2. CDR3 size: 15 residues. From germline, CDR1 is MDHEN and CDR2 SYDVKM. The ends lost 7 bases at V and 0 bases at J; junction bases unmatched: 7. The CDR3 region is CASIKAGPSTDTQYF. CDR3 sequence (DNA): TGTGCCAGCATCAAAGCGGGACCGAGCACAGATACGCAGTATTTT.

As for this clonotype: At one end, the junction sequence differs from germline, possibly due to a read error. The chain is built from TRBV6-9 and TRBJ2-7; TRBD2 is a possible D gene (5 bases). Germline CDR1 MNHGY, CDR2 SVAAGI. The CDR3 contains 14 residues. The CDR3 reads CASSLKPLPGEQYF. CDR3 bases: TGTGCTAGCAGTTTGAAGCCCCTGCCGGGGGAGCAGTACTTC.

The sample holds many counts of this clonotype. This sequence joins TRBV10-2 and TRBJ2-3; D call uncertain. Trimming cost V 8 bases and J 6 bases, with 18 bases left between them. The V gene's germline CDR1 is WSHSY and CDR2 SAAADI. CDR3 length equals 14 residues. The CDR3 nucleotides read TGCGCCAGCGCCGGTGCCTTAACATCCGATACGCAGTATTTT. Protein: CASAGALTSDTQYF.

Many counts were recorded for this clonotype. The rearrangement joins TRBV7-8 to TRBJ2-5; TRBD2 matches at 7 bases. CDR1 is SGHVS, CDR2 FQNEAQ, per germline. The J segment lost 1 base and the V segment lost 3 bases, leaving 17 bases of the junction unmatched. This CDR3 spans 19 amino acids. CDR3 amino acids: CASSFRDYMKPRGQETQYF. The CDR3 bases are TGTGCCAGCAGCTTCCGGGACTACATGAAACCTCGCGGCCAAGAGACCCAGTACTTC.

This clonotype showed up many times. The rearrangement joins TRBV27 to TRBJ1-1; tentatively, D is TRBD1 (6 bases). The CDR3 has 13 amino acids. The V end lost 4 bases, the J end lost 8 bases, and 14 bases lay between the germline ends. Per the germline V gene, CDR1 is MNHEY and CDR2 is SMNVEV (reference sequence). As DNA, the CDR3 is TGTGCCAGCAGTTCCGAACAGGGATTCGAAGCTTTCTTT. Protein product: CASSSEQGFEAFF.

CDR3 nucleotides: TGTGCCAGCAGTGGAAAGGAGGCGGGTAATCAGCCCCAGCATTTT. Its translation is CASSGKEAGNQPQHF. The V and J genes are TRBV2 and TRBJ1-5; D is undetermined. This CDR3 has 15 residues. From germline, CDR1 is SNHLY and CDR2 FYNNEI. Trimming shortened V by 4 bases and J by 4 bases, and 14 bases separated the two germline ends.

This clonotype was detected only a few times. The genes are TRBV29-1 and TRBJ2-5, with D perhaps matching TRBD1 or TRBD2 (5 bases each). CDR1 is SQVTM and CDR2 is ANQGSEA in the germline V gene. The CDR3 has 12 amino acids. The CDR3 here is CSGGRYQETQYF. DNA for the CDR3: TGCAGTGGGGGTCGGTACCAAGAGACCCAGTACTTC.

The V gene is TRBV7-9, the J gene TRBJ2-1; D is unclear. This CDR3 region has 16 residues. Germline lookup yields CDR1 SEHNR and CDR2 FQNEAQ (reference sequence). Trimming took off 5 bases at V and 5 bases at J, with 19 bases between the two ends. As DNA, the CDR3 is TGTGCCAGCAGCCCTTGGGCCATAATACTAAACAATGAGCAGTTCTTC. Translation: CASSPWAIILNNEQFF.

For this clonotype: The junction does not match germline at one end; this may be a read error. The J gene is TRBJ1-1, the V gene TRBV20-1; D is perhaps TRBD1 (6 bases). CDR3 length equals 13 residues. Germline V lookup: CDR1 DFQATT, CDR2 SNEGSKA (reference sequence). DNA for the CDR3: TGCAGTGCTACCAGGGGCATGAACACTAAAGCTCTCTTT. It yields the protein CSATRGMNTKALF.

This clonotype was seen more than once but under ten times. The chain links TRBV24-1 to TRBJ1-4; 9 positions match TRBD1. Germline V gene sequence: CDR1 KGHDR, CDR2 SFDVKD. V lost 2 bases, J lost 8 bases, and 8 bases stayed unmatched. CDR3 size: 16 residues. In DNA, the CDR3 is TGTGCCACCAGTGATTCCCAGTGGACAGGGGAAGAAAAACTGTTTTTT. Translating it yields CATSDSQWTGEEKLFF.

This chain links TRBV7-3 with TRBJ2-1; D is perhaps TRBD2 (6 bases). Trimming took off 2 bases at V and 7 bases at J, with 12 bases between the two ends. Germline loops: CDR1 SGHTA, CDR2 FQGTGA. The CDR3 runs 14 residues. CDR3 amino acids: CASSLGGIGNEQFF. The CDR3 nucleotides are TGTGCCAGCAGCTTAGGGGGGATCGGGAATGAGCAGTTCTTC.

This clonotype was seen a single time. This CDR3 is missing its conserved last phenylalanine or tryptophan, likely due to a read error. It is unclear where the CDR3 begins or ends on the DNA, so no DNA is shown, and the CDR3 is as TCRdb lists it. This chain connects TRBV12-3 or TRBV12-4 to TRBJ2-7; the table assigns TRBD1, which was not confirmed against the DNA. The length of the CDR3 is 13 amino acids, counting both ends. The CDR3 sequence: CASSLASGQGEYL.

With respect to this clonotype: At one boundary the junction diverges from the germline segment, which might be a read error. The chain couples TRBV19 to TRBJ1-1; D gene unclear. Germline V gene data show CDR1 as LNHDA and CDR2 as SQIVND (reference sequence). The CDR3 is made up of 13 amino acids. The CDR3 protein is CTSTNFRGEGAFF. CDR3 DNA: TGTACCAGTACCAATTTCCGGGGAGAAGGAGCTTTCTTT.

There are a few counts of this clonotype. This chain links TRBV29-1 with TRBJ2-7; 7 bases line up with TRBD1. The germline CDR1 and CDR2 sequences are SQVTM and ANQGSEA. This CDR3 spans 12 amino acids. Germline trimming cut 3 bases from V and 5 bases from J; bases unmatched to any gene: 4. CDR3 amino acids: CSVDRGSHEQYF. The CDR3 DNA follows: TGCAGCGTTGACAGGGGGTCCCACGAGCAGTACTTC.

The chain couples TRBV20-1 to TRBJ1-5, with D possibly TRBD1 on 6 matching bases. Looked up from germline, CDR1 is DFQATT and CDR2 is SNEGSKA (reference sequence). This CDR3 comprises 14 residues. This CDR3 is CGARGGDSNQPQHF. CDR3 coding DNA: TGCGGCGCTAGAGGGGGGGATAGCAATCAGCCCCAGCATTTT.

As regards this clonotype: This CDR3 fails to terminate in the conserved phenylalanine or tryptophan, so it likely reflects a read error. This chain joins TRBV3-1 and TRBJ1-2; 9 nucleotides match TRBD1. Unmatched junction bases numbered 13, after V lost 7 bases and J lost 7 bases. CDR3 length: 15 residues. Germline lookup yields CDR1 LGHDT and CDR2 YNNKEL (reference sequence). Written as DNA, the CDR3 is TGTGCCAGCATCTATCGGACAGGGGCGTATCGTGGCTACACCTTA. Translated: CASIYRTGAYRGYTL.

With regard to this clonotype: A much more abundant neighbour one base away suggests this may be a read error. The V gene is TRBV28, the J gene TRBJ2-6; the D is unclear. Looked up from germline, CDR1 is MDHEN and CDR2 is SYDVKM. Trimming cost V 6 bases and J 0 bases, with 12 bases left between them. The CDR3 is 16 amino acids. The CDR3 DNA reads as TGTGCCAGCAGCGCAGAGGAAAGCTCTGGGGCCAACGTCCTGACTTTC. It specifies CASSAEESSGANVLTF.

The sample holds a few counts of this clonotype. The gene calls are TRBV12-3 or TRBV12-4 and TRBJ1-1; perhaps TRBD1 as D (6 bases). Trimming took 6 bases from V and 4 from J, leaving 24 bases between them. CDR3 length: 17 amino acids. The CDR3 DNA reads as TGTGCCAGCAGCTTTGCCTTGTGGGGGGCGAGGAGCACTGAAGCTTTCTTT. It specifies CASSFALWGARSTEAFF.

About this clonotype itself: A read error may produce the germline difference seen at one junction end. The chain joins TRBV6-5 to TRBJ2-7; 7 bases map to TRBD1. CDR3 length: 16 residues. Germline-derived CDR1 and CDR2 are MNHEY and SVGAGI. The DNA of the CDR3 is TGTGCCAGCATTTACGAACCGGGACAGAGCTCCTACAAGCAGTACTTC. The encoded protein is CASIYEPGQSSYKQYF.

A note on this clonotype: Being one base from a much bigger clone, this may be a read error. The chain employs TRBV28 and TRBJ2-5; the match to TRBD1 covers 12 bases. This CDR3 region has 16 residues. Germline loops: CDR1 MDHEN, CDR2 SYDVKM. V lost 6 bases to trimming and J lost 11 bases; unmatched junction nucleotides: 16. The CDR3 region is CASSDWGTGGGDEQYF. Here the CDR3 DNA reads TGTGCCAGCAGCGACTGGGGGACAGGGGGCGGAGATGAGCAGTACTTC.

The sample holds a few counts of this clonotype. V and J are TRBV4-1 and TRBJ2-3; no definite D call. The CDR3 contains 15 residues. Germline V CDR1 and CDR2: MGHRA, YSYEKL. The germline V and J ends were trimmed by 7 bases and 2 bases, with 16 bases remaining between them. The CDR3 reads CASTPAAGTTDTQYF. The CDR3 nucleotides are TGCGCCAGCACCCCTGCGGCAGGTACCACAGATACGCAGTATTTT.

This clonotype has at least ten counts. The chain carries TRBV28 and TRBJ2-7; no clear D gene. V dropped 2 bases and J dropped 6 bases, with 5 bases sitting between them. From germline, CDR1 is MDHEN and CDR2 SYDVKM. The CDR3 loop spans 11 amino acids. CDR3 protein: CASSLHLEQYF. The CDR3 nucleotides read TGTGCCAGCAGTTTACATCTCGAGCAGTACTTC. The full variable domain, in which reference TRBV28 and TRBJ2-7 provide the parts outside the CDR3, is DVKVTQSSRYLVKRTGEKVFLECVQDMDHENMFWYRQDPGLGLRLIYFSYDVKMKEKGDIPEGYSVSREKKERFSLILESASTNQTSMYLCASSLHLEQYFGPGTRLTVT.

This clonotype has ten or more counts. J is TRBJ2-1 and V is TRBV28; no clear D. Trimming left V 2 bases short and J 0 bases short, with 14 bases between. This CDR3 region has 17 residues. CDR1 is MDHEN and CDR2 is SYDVKM in the germline V gene. CDR3 coding DNA: TGTGCCAGCAGTTTAAACCCGCCTTGGAGCTCCTACAATGAGCAGTTCTTC. It specifies CASSLNPPWSSYNEQFF.

This clonotype was found once. Germline and junction disagree at one end, which may indicate a read error. The CDR3 loop is CGSSLALVAGITDTQYF. DNA of the CDR3: TGCGGCAGCAGCTTGGCCCTGGTAGCGGGGATCACAGATACGCAGTATTTT. The chain joins TRBV5-1 to TRBJ2-3; 8 bases match TRBD2. From germline, CDR1 is SGHRS and CDR2 YFSETQ. This CDR3 has 17 residues.

With regard to this clonotype: This may come from a read error, since a much larger clone is one base off. The rearrangement uses TRBV27 and TRBJ2-1, with 8 bases fitting TRBD2. Losses at the gene ends were 6 bases for V and 12 bases for J; bases not matched to a gene: 19. Germline CDR1 is MNHEY and CDR2 is SMNVEV (reference sequence). This CDR3 spans 16 amino acids. The CDR3 spells CASSQVSGSLRGGQFF. As DNA, the CDR3 is TGTGCCAGCAGCCAAGTCAGCGGGAGTCTTCGAGGTGGGCAGTTCTTC.

In its sample, this clonotype was seen a few times. The chain employs TRBV19 and TRBJ1-1; the D is unclear. Trimming left V 1 base short and J 0 bases short, with 12 bases between. This CDR3 region has 16 residues. Germline V lookup: CDR1 LNHDA, CDR2 SQIVND (reference sequence). CDR3 sequence: CASSIASRSMNTEAFF. DNA for the CDR3: TGTGCCAGTAGTATAGCGAGTCGCAGCATGAACACTGAAGCTTTCTTT.

The rearrangement uses TRBV6-2 or TRBV6-3 and TRBJ2-1, with D perhaps assigned TRBD1 or TRBD2 (5 bases each). This CDR3 spans 15 amino acids. Trimming left V 6 bases short and J 0 bases short, with 12 bases between. The germline CDR1 and CDR2 sequences are MNHEY and SVGEGT. The CDR3 protein is CASRLTRGSYNEQFF. The CDR3 DNA follows: TGTGCCAGCAGGCTAACGAGGGGCTCCTACAATGAGCAGTTCTTC.